These 24 T cell receptor beta chains came from one sample sequenced in a study of identical twins. Using its own MiXCR run on the 5' RACE reads, TCRdb lists one record per CDR3 protein. The table shows approximately 630,000 distinct CDR3 sequences, with about 7.6% occurring only once. The same specimen was also included in a second study, on yellow fever vaccine responses in identical twins.

Sequencing input: PBMCs. The source of these receptors is a young woman in good health.

This clonotype was detected many times. The chain links TRBV12-3 or TRBV12-4 to TRBJ2-2; the D gene is possibly TRBD2 (6 bases). CDR3 length: 16 residues. With 5 bases removed from V and 4 bases from J, the gap between germline ends came to 17 bases. CDR3 nucleotides: TGTGCCAGCAGTCCCGGATGGGGGAGGCCCACCGGGGAGCTGTTTTTT. Translating gives CASSPGWGRPTGELFF.

This chain uses TRBV7-6 with TRBJ2-2, with 7 positions matching TRBD2. With V trimmed by 4 bases and J by 6 bases, 14 bases remained unmatched. The CDR3 length is 17 residues. Germline lookup yields CDR1 SGHVS and CDR2 FNYEAQ. The CDR3 DNA follows: TGTGCCAGCAGCTCGGCCAGCGGGAAGTATAGGGCCGGGGAGCTGTTTTTT. Its translation: CASSSASGKYRAGELFF.

This clonotype was counted many times. The chain employs TRBV12-3 or TRBV12-4 and TRBJ1-5, with a possible D match to TRBD1 (5 bases). Trimming took 7 bases from V and 2 from J, leaving 15 bases between them. The CDR3 sequence is 15 residues long. CDR3 sequence (DNA): TGTGCCAGCACCCTCGGGGGAGCAGGCAATCAGCCCCAGCATTTT. Translating gives CASTLGGAGNQPQHF.

V and J are TRBV7-6 and TRBJ2-5; D is unclear. The CDR3 has 14 residues. V was clipped by 2 bases and J by 2 bases, with 9 bases between them. Germline V gene sequence: CDR1 SGHVS, CDR2 FNYEAQ. CDR3 nucleotide sequence: TGTGCCAGCAGCTTAATGGCCACTCAAGAGACCCAGTACTTC. It specifies CASSLMATQETQYF. Supplemented by reference TRBV7-6 and TRBJ2-5, the full variable domain reads GAGVSQSPRYKVTKRGQDVALRCDPISGHVSLYWYRQALGQGPEFLTYFNYEAQQDKSGLPNDRFSAERPEGSISTLTIQRTEQRDSAMYRCASSLMATQETQYFGPGTRLLVL.

The chain carries TRBV27 and TRBJ2-3; 7 bases are shared with TRBD2. This CDR3 has 12 residues. Germline V CDR1 and CDR2: MNHEY, SMNVEV (reference sequence). Trimming at V came to 6 bases and at J to 6 bases, leaving 3 bases not matched to a gene. CDR3 amino acids: CASRMGGDTQYF. Here the CDR3 DNA reads TGTGCCAGCAGAATGGGGGGGGATACGCAGTATTTT.

This clonotype was seen repeatedly, ten times or more. This chain uses TRBV6-1 with TRBJ2-7, with no clear D. CDR1 is MNHNS and CDR2 is SASEGT in the germline V gene. The V and J ends lost 7 bases and 3 bases respectively, with 13 bases between them. This CDR3 contains 13 residues. CDR3 sequence: CASMKGMDYEQYF. For the CDR3, the DNA is TGTGCCAGCATGAAGGGTATGGACTACGAGCAGTACTTC.

This clonotype appeared a few times. The gene calls are TRBV27 and TRBJ2-7; D unclear. The germline V gene has CDR1 MNHEY and CDR2 SMNVEV (reference sequence). The CDR3 totals 17 residues. V lost 2 bases, J lost 2 bases, and 19 bases lay in between. CDR3 amino acids: CASSLRSEQVLPYEQYF. The CDR3 coding sequence is TGTGCCAGCAGTTTAAGGAGCGAGCAGGTCCTTCCCTACGAGCAGTACTTC.

This clonotype turned up a few times. The chain uses TRBV7-2 and TRBJ2-5, with D possibly TRBD2 on 7 matching bases. Germline V CDR1 and CDR2: SGHTA, FQGNSA. CDR3 length: 16 amino acids. With 5 bases removed from V and 1 base from J, the gap between germline ends came to 17 bases. CDR3 coding DNA: TGTGCCAGCAGCCGAGGGGGGGCGGGAGCCCAAGAGACCCAGTACTTC. Translation: CASSRGGAGAQETQYF. The full variable domain, rest sourced from reference TRBV7-2 and TRBJ2-5, is GAGVSQSPSNKVTEKGKDVELRCDPISGHTALYWYRQSLGQGLEFLIYFQGNSAPDKSGLPSDRFSAERTGGSVSTLTIQRTQQEDSAVYLCASSRGGAGAQETQYFGPGTRLLVL.

This chain uses TRBV2 with TRBJ1-5; D unresolved. The CDR3 extends over 15 amino acids. V lost 4 bases and J 4 bases, leaving 14 bases between the germline ends. CDR1 and CDR2 from the germline V gene are SNHLY and FYNNEI. CDR3 coding DNA: TGTGCCAGCAGTGCCAGCGACTCCCCAAATCAGCCCCAGCATTTT. Translating gives CASSASDSPNQPQHF.

This clonotype appeared a few times. The V and J genes are TRBV4-2 and TRBJ2-2; 9 nucleotides line up with TRBD2. The CDR3 is 19 residues long. Losses at the gene ends were 0 bases for V and 6 bases for J; bases not matched to a gene: 14. Germline CDR1 is LGHNA and CDR2 is YNFKEQ. This CDR3 reads CASSQDSSSGSGRPGELFF. Here the CDR3 DNA reads TGTGCCAGCAGCCAAGATTCGAGTAGCGGGAGCGGAAGACCCGGGGAGCTGTTTTTT.

This clonotype was observed at least ten times. The J gene is TRBJ2-1, the V gene TRBV7-9, with TRBD2 matching over 7 bases. Germline loops: CDR1 SEHNR, CDR2 FQNEAQ (reference sequence). After removal of 4 bases from V and 4 bases from J, the junction contained 1 base not matched to a gene. This CDR3 region has 13 residues. CDR3 region: CASSSAGYNEQFF. CDR3 coding DNA: TGTGCCAGCAGCTCAGCGGGGTACAATGAGCAGTTCTTC.

This sequence joins TRBV20-1 and TRBJ1-5; D unclear. Germline CDR1 DFQATT, CDR2 SNEGSKA (reference sequence). Trimming left V 6 bases short and J 0 bases short, with 27 bases between. The CDR3 runs to 19 residues. The chain's CDR3 is CSAPVKFGLRTYSNQPQHF. Here the CDR3 DNA reads TGCAGTGCCCCAGTGAAATTCGGCCTAAGAACATATAGCAATCAGCCCCAGCATTTT.

V usage is TRBV5-1 and J usage is TRBJ2-7, with 8 nucleotides matching TRBD1. With V trimmed by 3 bases and J by 5 bases, 10 bases remained unmatched. The CDR3 length is 15 residues. The V gene's germline CDR1 is SGHRS and CDR2 YFSETQ. CDR3 amino acids: CASSSPRTGLNEQYF. Written as DNA, the CDR3 is TGCGCCAGCAGCTCACCAAGGACAGGGTTAAACGAGCAGTACTTC.

This clonotype has ten or more counts. The chain carries TRBV28 and TRBJ2-3; D gene unclear. The CDR3 runs 14 residues. Germline V gene sequence: CDR1 MDHEN, CDR2 SYDVKM. Trimming shortened V by 3 bases and J by 0 bases, and 7 bases separated the two germline ends. CDR3 coding DNA: TGTGCCAGCAGTTTTTGGGATAGCACAGATACGCAGTATTTT. Its protein product is CASSFWDSTDTQYF.

This chain uses TRBV2 with TRBJ1-1; the D is unclear. The CDR3 sequence is 13 residues long. Trimming left V 6 bases short and J 10 bases short, with 18 bases between. From germline, CDR1 is SNHLY and CDR2 FYNNEI. In DNA form, the CDR3 reads TGTGCCAGCAGGGATTTGACCTCAGGTGGAGCTTTCTTT. Its translation is CASRDLTSGGAFF.

This clonotype was counted between two and nine times. This chain connects TRBV12-3 or TRBV12-4 to TRBJ2-1; a weak D match, TRBD2 (7 bases). The V gene lost 7 bases and the J gene lost 7 bases, with 17 bases spanning the gap. The CDR3 is 14 amino acids. The CDR3 bases are TGTGCCAGCATAGGCGGGGGCGCCGGTAATGAGCAGTTCTTC. Translating gives CASIGGGAGNEQFF.

The rearrangement links TRBV5-1 to TRBJ2-1, with 13 bases that match TRBD2. V shed 0 bases, J shed 9 bases, and the junction held 6 bases outside the gene matches. Germline V gene data show CDR1 as SGHRS and CDR2 as YFSETQ. The CDR3 runs 16 residues. This CDR3 is CASSLAGLAGVGEQFF. The CDR3 region has the DNA TGCGCCAGCAGCTTGGCTGGACTAGCGGGAGTCGGTGAGCAGTTCTTC.

The chain uses TRBV6-1 and TRBJ1-2; 7 bases map to TRBD1. CDR3 length equals 14 residues. Germline CDR1 reads MNHNS; CDR2 reads SASEGT. Trimming took 6 bases from V and 7 from J; bases not matched to a gene: 11. The CDR3 sequence is CASSRTGELAGYTF. The CDR3 DNA is TGTGCCAGCAGCCGTACAGGGGAACTCGCTGGCTACACCTTC.

This clonotype was seen more than once but under ten times. A much larger clone differs by one base, so this may be a read error. The genes are TRBV28 and TRBJ2-5; unclear D gene. The CDR3 loop spans 11 amino acids. Deletions cut 7 bases from V and 0 bases from J, with 3 bases between. Germline V lookup: CDR1 MDHEN, CDR2 SYDVKM. The CDR3 sequence is CASIHQETQYF. Here the CDR3 DNA reads TGTGCCAGCATCCACCAAGAGACCCAGTACTTC.

The chain couples TRBV20-1 to TRBJ1-5, with 7 nucleotides matching TRBD1. The CDR3 extends over 15 amino acids. Germline V gene data show CDR1 as DFQATT and CDR2 as SNEGSKA (reference sequence). With 3 bases clipped from V and 0 bases from J, the junction kept 5 bases outside the gene matches. The CDR3 region is CSASGTVNSNQPQHF. The DNA for the CDR3 is TGCAGTGCTAGTGGGACAGTTAATAGCAATCAGCCCCAGCATTTT.

The V gene is TRBV24-1, the J gene TRBJ2-5, with D perhaps matching TRBD1 or TRBD2 (5 bases each). The germline CDR1 and CDR2 sequences are KGHDR and SFDVKD. The CDR3 contains 14 residues. The V end lost 3 bases, the J end lost 3 bases, and 10 bases lay between the germline ends. The CDR3 bases are TGTGCCACCAGTGATCCCGGGACGGAAGAGACCCAGTACTTC. Translation gives CATSDPGTEETQYF.

This clonotype was seen more than once but under ten times. The chain uses TRBV27 and TRBJ2-4; D is ambiguous. This CDR3 is 14 amino acids long. Trimming stripped 0 bases from V and 1 base from J, with 4 bases between. Germline V lookup: CDR1 MNHEY, CDR2 SMNVEV (reference sequence). For the CDR3, the DNA is TGTGCCAGCAGTTTATCGCTGGCCAAAAACATTCAGTACTTC. Protein: CASSLSLAKNIQYF.

This clonotype was seen a few times. The chain couples TRBV12-3 or TRBV12-4 to TRBJ2-1; 9 nucleotides align to TRBD2. The J segment lost 7 bases and the V segment lost 3 bases, leaving 10 bases of the junction unmatched. This CDR3 contains 16 residues. The CDR3 bases are TGTGCCAGCAGTTTGCTAGCGGGAAGTACTGTGAATGAGCAGTTCTTC. Translating it yields CASSLLAGSTVNEQFF.

The rearrangement uses TRBV18 and TRBJ2-2, with D tentatively TRBD2 (6 bases). Germline lookup yields CDR1 KGHSH and CDR2 LQKENI. This CDR3 is 15 amino acids long. Trimming took 3 bases from V and 2 from J, leaving 10 bases between them. The CDR3 here is CASSPASVNTGELFF. For the CDR3, the DNA is TGTGCCAGCTCACCGGCTAGCGTCAACACCGGGGAGCTGTTTTTT.